Each of the 10 T cell receptor beta chains below was sequenced from the same sample in a study of blood T cell repertoires in COVID-19. Assay: immunoSEQ multiplex PCR; the TCRdb copy retains only in-frame clones and omits some. The sample carries 180,000 or so clones, roughly four fifths recorded once. Material for sequencing was PBMCs or T cells enriched from blood (not recorded which). The receptors originated from a man in his fifties or sixties who had recovered from COVID-19.

The chain joins TRBV6-6 to TRBJ1-1, with D unclear. CDR1 and CDR2 (germline): MNHNY, SVGAGI (reference sequence). Trimming took 5 bases from V and 1 from J, leaving 17 bases between them. The CDR3 contains 16 residues. The CDR3 DNA reads TGTGCCAGCAGTCGATACAGAGAAACCTCGAACACTGAAGCTTTCTTT. It encodes CASSRYRETSNTEAFF.

This clone was seen once. This specimen includes other DNA sequences encoding the same CDR3. CDR3 nucleotide sequence: TGTGCCAGCAGCCGTTCCTACGAGCAGTACTTC. Translating it yields CASSRSYEQYF. The J gene is TRBJ2-7, the V gene TRBV11-2; no firm D call. Germline loops: CDR1 SGHAT, CDR2 FQNNGV. This CDR3 region has 11 residues. Trimming removed 5 bases at V and 1 base at J, with 3 bases between. Combining the CDR3 with reference TRBV11-2 and TRBJ2-7 gives the whole variable domain EAGVAQSPRYKIIEKRQSVAFWCNPISGHATLYWYQQILGQGPKLLIQFQNNGVVDDSQLPKDRFSAERLKGVDSTLKIQPAKLEDSAVYLCASSRSYEQYFGPGTRLTVT.

This chain joins TRBV24-1 and TRBJ2-1; weak D call: TRBD2 (6 bases). CDR3 length: 15 amino acids. Trimming pared 3 bases from V and 1 base from J, leaving 9 bases between. Looked up from germline, CDR1 is KGHDR and CDR2 is SFDVKD. CDR3 DNA sequence: TGTGCCACCAGTGATAGCGGGTATTCCTACAATGAGCAGTTCTTC. This gives the protein CATSDSGYSYNEQFF.

This clone occurred a few times. The V call is TRBV3-1 (or the pseudogene TRBV3-2), the J call TRBJ2-1; 11 nucleotides agree with TRBD1. V shed 1 base, J shed 8 bases, and the junction held 4 bases outside the gene matches. The CDR3 length is 15 residues. CDR1 and CDR2 (germline): LGHDT, YNNKEL (reference sequence). The DNA for the CDR3 is TGTGCCAGCAGCCAAGCTGGGACAGGGGGACATGAGCAGTTCTTC. It encodes CASSQAGTGGHEQFF.

V gene TRBV19 combines with J gene TRBJ2-7; 13 bases line up with TRBD2. The V gene's germline CDR1 is LNHDA and CDR2 SQIVND (reference sequence). The CDR3 has 14 residues. V lost 1 base and J lost 7; bases outside the gene matches: 1. In DNA, the CDR3 is TGTGCCAGTAGTATAGGACTAGCGGGAGGAGAGCAGTACTTC. Protein sequence: CASSIGLAGGEQYF. The full variable domain, rest sourced from reference TRBV19 and TRBJ2-7, is DGGITQSPKYLFRKEGQNVTLSCEQNLNHDAMYWYRQDPGQGLRLIYYSQIVNDFQKGDIAEGYSVSREKKESFPLTVTSAQKNPTAFYLCASSIGLAGGEQYFGPGTRLTVT.

This chain uses TRBV24-1 with TRBJ2-2, with a tentative D call TRBD1 (6 bases). V was clipped by 12 bases and J by 8 bases, with 18 bases between them. The CDR3 contains 13 residues. From germline, CDR1 is KGHDR and CDR2 SFDVKD. CDR3 sequence reads: CAVTGTTKGELFF. The DNA for the CDR3 is TGTGCCGTAACCGGGACAACGAAAGGGGAGCTGTTTTTT.

This chain connects TRBV11-3 to TRBJ2-5; a possible D gene is TRBD1 (6 bases). The germline CDR1 and CDR2 sequences are SGHNT and YENEEA. V lost 1 base to trimming and J lost 7 bases, with 13 bases between them. The CDR3 length is 14 residues. DNA for the CDR3: TGTGCCAGCAGCTTAGGCAGGGGTGCTGGGACCCAGTACTTC. Translation gives CASSLGRGAGTQYF.

The chain uses TRBV7-9 and TRBJ2-5; perhaps TRBD2 as D (7 bases). This CDR3 spans 15 amino acids. V was clipped by 7 bases and J by 5 bases, with 20 bases between them. CDR1 SEHNR and CDR2 FQNEAQ come from the germline V gene (reference sequence). CDR3: CASTPEGGLAETQYF. CDR3 in DNA: TGTGCCAGCACCCCTGAGGGGGGGCTAGCGGAGACCCAGTACTTC.

The J gene is TRBJ1-5, the V gene TRBV6-5, with D tentatively TRBD1 (6 bases). Germline V CDR1 and CDR2: MNHEY, SVGAGI. Trimming removed 2 bases at V and 1 base at J, with 12 bases between. The CDR3 is made up of 16 amino acids. The CDR3 loop reads CASSYTGTSSNQPQHF. The CDR3 coding sequence is TGTGCCAGCAGTTACACCGGGACATCGAGCAATCAGCCCCAGCATTTT.

The chain recombines TRBV10-3 with TRBJ1-5, with 10 bases fitting TRBD1. The CDR3 extends over 18 amino acids. Germline V lookup: CDR1 ENHRY, CDR2 SYGVKD. V lost 0 bases and J lost 4; bases outside the gene matches: 9. Here the CDR3 DNA reads TGTGCCATCAGTGAGTCGTTCGGACAGGGGGTGTGGAATCAGCCCCAGCATTTT. Residues: CAISESFGQGVWNQPQHF.